This T cell receptor (beta chain) was identified in a study of post-analysis software for immune sequencing data. General study points: Normalized Chao1 diversity was significantly reduced in patients versus controls. F measure showed strong co-clustering of same-batch samples. Roughly 5 TRBV segments (TRBV5-6, TRBV5-1 and TRBV20-1 among them) occurred more frequently in patients than in controls.

Incorporated into the TCR beta cDNA libraries were unique molecular identifiers, which served to reduce PCR and sequencing biases. MiXCR, applied by TCRdb to the PCR reads, yields one record per CDR3 protein. The sample carries fewer than 600,000 distinct CDR3 sequences, around 40% recorded once. This clonotype has only one observation. Its antigen is currently unknown. CDR1 is SGHRS, CDR2 YFSETQ, per germline. V lost 0 bases to trimming and J lost 3 bases, with 12 bases between them. The CDR3 contains 16 residues. Sequencing was carried out using blood. V is TRBV5-1 and J is TRBJ2-2, with D unclear. This TCR derives from a girl between 5 and 17 years old with multiple sclerosis. The CDR3 DNA is TGCGCCAGCAGCTTGGATTTGTCGCCTTACACCGGGGAGCTGTTTTTT. Translated, it gives CASSLDLSPYTGELFF.